The subject of this entry is one T cell receptor beta chain. What antigen it recognizes has not been identified. No base-level quality is on record; no much larger clone is a single base apart. Collaborating institutions collected whole blood in K2EDTA tubes following their own protocols. For TCRbeta analysis, collaborators shipped samples as frozen whole blood, isolated PBMCs, or DNA extracted from either of those sample types. V and J lose 5 bases and 6 bases, and a span of 14 bases separates them. The CDR3 numbers 13 residues from cysteine through phenylalanine. Solely the CDR3 DNA is kept, with 39 bases framed from the first base. CDR1 MNHEY and CDR2 SVGEGT were looked up in the germline V gene. These data originate in a study of blood T cell repertoires in COVID-19 (dated by TCRdb to the early 2020s). With regard to the full study: Samples covering the acute and convalescent phases of COVID-19 were provided by collaborators in the United States, Italy and Spain. The material from the prospective study consisted of cDNA or gDNA derived from T cells, B-cell-depleted T cells, or PBMCs. Subjects who had been exposed to COVID-19, were actively infected with it, or had recovered from it provided the deeply sampled blood TCRbeta repertoires that made up the dataset. A freely available public database, intended as a resource for researchers studying the immune response to SARS-CoV-2, is where the repertoires were released. The samples were drawn from the first 160 participants of the ongoing ImmuneRACE study and from roughly 1,300 subjects provided by 6 global collaborators. Sample metadata almost always included a de-identified subject ID, COVID-19 status, age in years and sex. Where HLA class I and class II types were available, the types were taken from metadata supplied by the sample provider, not from assay-based typing. The full study reports these points: How much clinical and demographic metadata was included differed by source and by participant, and the metadata was provided uncurated.

The immunoSEQ Assay, a bias-controlled multiplex PCR, was used to amplify TCRbeta CDR3 regions from genomic DNA. Per the authors' processing: The number of nucleated cells in each sample was estimated by amplification of reference gene primers within the assay. Sequence reads were collapsed and filtered to measure the absolute abundance of every unique TCRbeta CDR3 rearrangement. For each sample, productive Simpson clonality was calculated as the square root of Simpson's diversity index across productive rearrangements. What TCRdb holds here is the immuneACCESS table cut down to in-frame rearrangements. Part of the clones is not present; checked against another copy, under half of the missing clones reflect an unresolved V gene, and the others are unexplained. The DNA was the basis for D and trimming; V, J and clone size are from that table. The sample has under 200,000 clones on record, roughly 90% of them singletons. The ten largest clones take up nearly 0.55% of the sample.

The rearranged segments are TRBV6-2 or TRBV6-3 and TRBJ2-7, with TRBD1 as a weak D call on 7 bases. This receptor was obtained from a man in his fifties with acute or convalescent COVID-19. Source material: peripheral blood. Here the CDR3 is given as CASSTRQGGEQYF. The DNA is TGTGCCAGCAGTACCCGACAGGGAGGCGAGCAGTACTTC.